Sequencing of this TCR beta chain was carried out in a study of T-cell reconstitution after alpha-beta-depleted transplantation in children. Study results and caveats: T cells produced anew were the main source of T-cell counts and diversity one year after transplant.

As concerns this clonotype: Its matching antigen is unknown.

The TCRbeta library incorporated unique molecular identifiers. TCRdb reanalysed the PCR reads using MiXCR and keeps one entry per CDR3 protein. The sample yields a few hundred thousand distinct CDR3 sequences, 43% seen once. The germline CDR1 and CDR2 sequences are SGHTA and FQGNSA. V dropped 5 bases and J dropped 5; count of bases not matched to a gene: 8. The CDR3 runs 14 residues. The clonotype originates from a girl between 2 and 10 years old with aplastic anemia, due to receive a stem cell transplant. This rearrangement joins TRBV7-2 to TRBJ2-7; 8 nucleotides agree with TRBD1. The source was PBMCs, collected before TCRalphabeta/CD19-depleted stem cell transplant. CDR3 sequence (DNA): TGTGCCAGCAGCGACGGACAGGGTGGCCACGAGCAGTACTTC. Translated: CASSDGQGGHEQYF.